This T cell receptor beta chain emerged from a study of cytomegalovirus exposure and HLA in healthy donors. General study points: A later analysis revealed that TCR association rates differed between HLA loci, peaking at DRB1 and bottoming out at HLA-C. Follow-up analysis later connected one missense variant in DCLRE1C with trimming of TCR beta V- and J-genes.

In regard to this clone: Its matching antigen is unknown.

PCR was performed using 60 Vbeta and 13 Jbeta primers. Data came from immunoSEQ multiplex PCR; TCRdb stores just in-frame clones and leaves some out. The sample features 41,000 or so clones, with more than 5% in its top ten. Germline lookup yields CDR1 LNHDA and CDR2 SQIVND (reference sequence). The CDR3 sequence is 15 residues long. V was clipped by 3 bases and J by 2 bases; unmatched bases: 6. Sequenced material: PBMCs. The source of this sequence is a man in his thirties or forties in good health and CMV-seronegative. This chain joins TRBV19 and TRBJ2-7; TRBD2 matches at 8 bases. The CDR3 DNA sequence: TGTGCCAGTAGTATTGGAACTAGCGGAACCTACGAGCAGTACTTC. Translated: CASSIGTSGTYEQYF.